This entry concerns a single T cell receptor (beta chain). The antigen is undetermined. Losses at the gene ends were 6 bases for V and 14 bases for J; bases not matched to a gene: 12. The CDR3 consists of 12 residues. This specimen comes from a study of T cell responses to AZD1222 COVID-19 vaccine. Study results and caveats: No repertoire was sampled before or during the peak T cell response, only after it.

Libraries were prepared by immunoSEQ multiplex PCR; TCRdb keeps only in-frame clonotypes and omits some of them. Of 100,000 to 150,000 clones in the sample, around 90% were seen once. This TCR derives from an adult in good health. Specimen: peripheral blood, collected on day 0 of MenACWY control vaccination. The chain is built from TRBV12-3 or TRBV12-4 and TRBJ1-2, with 7 bases fitting TRBD1. The CDR3 loop reads CASSPQQGQRTF. In nucleotides, the CDR3 is TGTGCCAGCAGCCCTCAACAGGGGCAAAGGACCTTC.